Listed here are 30 T cell receptor beta chains from one sample, sequenced in a study of beta chain features in type 1 diabetes. All of the isolated RNA was reverse transcribed, so expressed TCRB transcripts were sequenced. Only in-frame clones appear in the TCRdb table, and some are missing; sequencing was by immunoSEQ multiplex PCR. This table has about 340,000 clones, less than 10% appearing once. Sequencing input: central memory CD4+ T cells from blood. These receptor sequences come from a woman aged 18-29 years in good health.

The chain combines TRBV2 with TRBJ1-1; D remains ambiguous. Deletions cut 3 bases from V and 3 bases from J, with 8 bases between. The germline CDR1 and CDR2 sequences are SNHLY and FYNNEI. This CDR3 contains 13 residues. The CDR3 region is CASSENTDTEAFF. The CDR3 DNA reads TGTGCCAGCAGTGAGAACACTGACACTGAAGCTTTCTTT.

This chain links TRBV19 with TRBJ2-3; the D is unclear. This CDR3 has 11 residues. V lost 6 bases, J lost 6 bases, and 7 bases lay in between. The germline CDR1 and CDR2 sequences are LNHDA and SQIVND (reference sequence). As DNA, the CDR3 is TGTGCCAGTAGCCGGTGGGATACGCAGTATTTT. It translates to CASSRWDTQYF.

This clone was observed a handful of times. CDR3 DNA sequence: TGTGCCAGCAGCAATGAGGGGGGCGATGAGCAGTTCTTC. Protein product: CASSNEGGDEQFF. V usage is TRBV21-1 and J usage is TRBJ2-1. TRBV21-1 is annotated as a pseudogene. There are 13 residues in the CDR3.

Details on this clone: A much larger clone is a single base away; this may be a read error. In nucleotides, the CDR3 is TGTGCCAGCAGCTTAGGAGCACAAGAGACCCAGTACTTC. As protein: CASSLGAQETQYF. This chain connects TRBV5-4 to TRBJ2-5; D gene ambiguous. Trimming cost V 2 bases and J 2 bases, with 7 bases left between them. The germline V gene has CDR1 SGHNT and CDR2 YYREEE (reference sequence). CDR3 size: 13 residues.

This clone came up a few times. The chain is built from TRBV19 and TRBJ2-2; a possible D gene is TRBD1 (5 bases). V dropped 3 bases and J dropped 3 bases, with 11 bases sitting between them. Germline loops: CDR1 LNHDA, CDR2 SQIVND (reference sequence). CDR3 size: 15 residues. The CDR3 coding sequence is TGTGCCAGTAGTATGGGGCTCAGGGACACCGGGGAGCTGTTTTTT. As protein: CASSMGLRDTGELFF.

This clone was found a few times. The V gene is TRBV2, the J gene TRBJ2-7; 10 bases fit TRBD1. This CDR3 spans 15 amino acids. Germline V gene lookup returns CDR1 SNHLY and CDR2 FYNNEI. With V trimmed by 5 bases and J by 4 bases, 8 bases remained unmatched. The CDR3 here is CASSLLGQGLYEQYF. CDR3 nucleotide sequence: TGTGCCAGCAGTCTCCTGGGACAGGGGTTGTACGAGCAGTACTTC.

In DNA, the CDR3 is TGTGCCAGCAGCGTAGAGGGGCGAGACACAGATACGCAGTATTTT. Translating gives CASSVEGRDTDTQYF. The gene calls are TRBV9 and TRBJ2-3, with D maybe TRBD1 (5 bases). Trimming shortened V by 0 bases and J by 2 bases, and 10 bases separated the two germline ends. This CDR3 comprises 15 residues. Germline-derived CDR1 and CDR2 are SGDLS and YYNGEE.

This clone has a handful of counts. The chain recombines TRBV29-1 with TRBJ1-1; TRBD1 agrees at 7 bases. Germline values: CDR1 SQVTM, CDR2 ANQGSEA. Unmatched junction bases numbered 15, after V lost 7 bases and J lost 4 bases. The length of the CDR3 is 15 residues. DNA for the CDR3: TGCAGCGCCCGGAGAGGGGGCGTGAAGGGCACTGAAGCTTTCTTT. Protein product: CSARRGGVKGTEAFF.

The chain joins TRBV27 to TRBJ2-5; 7 bases line up with TRBD1. This CDR3 spans 14 amino acids. In germline, CDR1 is MNHEY, CDR2 SMNVEV (reference sequence). The ends lost 5 bases at V and 5 bases at J; junction bases unmatched: 8. The CDR3 region is CASSPRQGGETQYF. For the CDR3, the DNA is TGTGCCAGCAGTCCGCGACAGGGCGGGGAGACCCAGTACTTC.

Concerning this clone itself: Other DNA sequences in this specimen translate into the identical CDR3. The chain employs TRBV5-1 and TRBJ2-5; D is undetermined. Trimming removed 0 bases from V and 1 base from J, with 7 bases in between. The CDR3 is 14 amino acids. CDR1 is SGHRS, CDR2 YFSETQ, per germline. CDR3 in amino acids: CASSLAGTQETQYF. As DNA, the CDR3 is TGCGCCAGCAGCTTGGCCGGCACCCAAGAGACCCAGTACTTC.

The chain joins TRBV6-5 to TRBJ1-4; D remains ambiguous. The CDR3 spans 15 residues. Trimming pared 2 bases from V and 0 bases from J, leaving 7 bases between. Looked up from germline, CDR1 is MNHEY and CDR2 is SVGAGI. The CDR3, as DNA: TGTGCCAGCAGTTACGGCGCAACAACTAATGAAAAACTGTTTTTT. Protein product: CASSYGATTNEKLFF.

The chain recombines TRBV6-5 with TRBJ2-6; a weak D match, TRBD2 (6 bases). The germline V gene has CDR1 MNHEY and CDR2 SVGAGI. CDR3 length: 15 amino acids. V lost 4 bases and J lost 5, with 12 bases in between. The CDR3 bases are TGTGCCAGCAGTTCATCCCGGGACTGGGCCAACGTCCTGACTTTC. This gives the protein CASSSSRDWANVLTF.

As regards this clone: Relative to the germline gene, one junction end is altered; a read error may explain this. CDR3 in amino acids: CASSQDRTSFGYEQFF. The CDR3 DNA reads TGCGCCAGCAGCCAAGATCGCACTAGCTTTGGGTATGAGCAGTTCTTC. The chain carries TRBV5-4 and TRBJ2-1; the D gene is possibly TRBD2 (6 bases). Germline values: CDR1 SGHNT, CDR2 YYREEE (reference sequence). The CDR3 loop spans 16 amino acids.

This clone was seen a handful of times. The V call is TRBV4-2, the J call TRBJ2-2, with 9 nucleotides matching TRBD1. The V and J ends lost 1 base and 6 bases, in that order; junction bases with no gene match: 9. The CDR3 is 17 residues long. In germline, CDR1 is LGHNA, CDR2 YNFKEQ. The CDR3 loop is CASSQVAGTGFSGELFF. CDR3 sequence (DNA): TGTGCCAGCAGCCAAGTGGCCGGGACAGGGTTTTCCGGGGAGCTGTTTTTT.

This clone turned up a few times. The rearrangement uses TRBV5-1 and TRBJ1-5; 7 bases align to TRBD1. After removal of 0 bases from V and 9 bases from J, the junction contained 9 bases not matched to a gene. Germline V gene lookup returns CDR1 SGHRS and CDR2 YFSETQ. The CDR3 length is 15 residues. In DNA form, the CDR3 reads TGCGCCAGCAGCTTGGACGGGACAGTTGGACGGCCCCAGCATTTT. Translated, it gives CASSLDGTVGRPQHF.

This chain joins TRBV18 and TRBJ2-2; D gene uncertain. Germline-derived CDR1 and CDR2 are KGHSH and LQKENI. The CDR3 is 14 amino acids. Between the trimmed V and J ends, which lost 3 bases and 1 base, there was a span of 6 bases. The CDR3 DNA sequence: TGTGCCAGCTCACCGATGCAGAACACCGGGGAGCTGTTTTTT. This sequence encodes CASSPMQNTGELFF. Using reference TRBV18 and TRBJ2-2 for the parts outside the CDR3, the full variable domain is NAGVMQNPRHLVRRRGQEARLRCSPMKGHSHVYWYRQLPEEGLKFMVYLQKENIIDESGMPKERFSAEFPKEGPSILRIQQVVRGDSAAYFCASSPMQNTGELFFGEGSRLTVL.

The rearrangement uses TRBV7-9 and TRBJ2-2; the match to TRBD2 covers 8 bases. Germline trimming cut 6 bases from V and 3 bases from J; bases unmatched to any gene: 6. CDR1 is SEHNR, CDR2 FQNEAQ, per germline (reference sequence). This CDR3 region has 15 residues. In DNA, the CDR3 is TGTGCCAGCAGAAACCAAGCGGGAGACACCGGGGAGCTGTTTTTT. It is translated as CASRNQAGDTGELFF. Full variable domain (remainder filled in from reference TRBV7-9 and TRBJ2-2): DTGVSQNPRHKITKRGQNVTFRCDPISEHNRLYWYRQTLGQGPEFLTYFQNEAQLEKSRLLSDRFSAERPKGSFSTLEIQRTEQGDSAMYLCASRNQAGDTGELFFGEGSRLTVL.

The CDR3 region is CASSRGQGAQGEKLFF. Here the CDR3 DNA reads TGTGCCAGCAGCAGAGGACAGGGGGCGCAAGGTGAAAAACTGTTTTTT. The V and J genes are TRBV25-1 and TRBJ1-4; the match to TRBD1 covers 11 bases. From germline, CDR1 is MGHDK and CDR2 SYGVNS. J gave up 7 bases and V 6 bases, and 10 bases lay outside the gene matches. The length of the CDR3 is 16 residues. Complete variable domain (other parts from reference TRBV25-1 and TRBJ1-4): EADIYQTPRYLVIGTGKKITLECSQTMGHDKMYWYQQDPGMELHLIHYSYGVNSTEKGDLSSESTVSRIRTEHFPLTLESARPSHTSQYLCASSRGQGAQGEKLFFGSGTQLSVL.

V gene TRBV28 combines with J gene TRBJ2-1; D uncertain. This CDR3 has 13 amino acids. The V gene lost 4 bases and the J gene lost 8 bases, with 12 bases spanning the gap. The germline V gene encodes CDR1 MDHEN and CDR2 SYDVKM. The CDR3, as DNA: TGTGCCAGCAGTTGGGCCCCCCGGGATGAGCAGTTCTTC. Its translation is CASSWAPRDEQFF.

This clone was detected only a few times. The chain employs TRBV28 and TRBJ2-1; TRBD2 aligns across 7 bases. This CDR3 has 15 residues. V was clipped by 3 bases and J by 7 bases; unmatched bases: 9. CDR1 is MDHEN, CDR2 SYDVKM, per germline. The CDR3 DNA follows: TGTGCCAGCAGTTTGCGGGAGCAGTATGGAAATGAGCAGTTCTTC. The encoded protein is CASSLREQYGNEQFF.

This clone was seen only a few times. The chain carries TRBV6-5 and TRBJ2-7; D might be TRBD1 (6 bases). Germline V CDR1 and CDR2: MNHEY, SVGAGI. The V end lost 9 bases, the J end lost 6 bases, and 12 bases lay between the germline ends. The CDR3 contains 11 residues. CDR3 sequence: CASSTGTEQYF. CDR3 sequence (DNA): TGTGCCAGTTCAACAGGGACCGAGCAGTACTTC.

This clone was counted only a few times. The chain employs TRBV7-9 and TRBJ2-3, with 9 bases lining up with TRBD1. Germline V gene sequence: CDR1 SEHNR, CDR2 FQNEAQ (reference sequence). Losses at the gene ends were 5 bases for V and 2 bases for J; bases not matched to a gene: 8. This CDR3 is 16 amino acids long. The CDR3 is CASSGNRGRNTDTQYF. The DNA for the CDR3 is TGTGCCAGCAGCGGGAACAGGGGGCGGAACACAGATACGCAGTATTTT.

The J gene is TRBJ2-7, the V gene TRBV5-1, with TRBD2 matching over 7 bases. The CDR3 loop spans 12 amino acids. V gave up 0 bases and J gave up 7 bases; unmatched junction bases: 1. Per germline, CDR1 SGHRS and CDR2 YFSETQ. This CDR3 is CASSLVSGEQYF. Written as DNA, the CDR3 is TGCGCCAGCAGCTTGGTTAGCGGGGAGCAGTACTTC.

This clone was detected a few times. The chain employs TRBV18 and TRBJ2-3; 9 positions match TRBD2. CDR3 length: 15 amino acids. Germline V lookup: CDR1 KGHSH, CDR2 LQKENI. Trimming removed 1 base from V and 7 bases from J; junction bases left unmatched: 6. The CDR3 sequence is CASSPLAGASNTQYF. CDR3 DNA sequence: TGTGCCAGCTCACCACTAGCGGGAGCTTCGAATACGCAGTATTTT. Based on the CDR3 plus reference TRBV18 and TRBJ2-3, the full variable domain is NAGVMQNPRHLVRRRGQEARLRCSPMKGHSHVYWYRQLPEEGLKFMVYLQKENIIDESGMPKERFSAEFPKEGPSILRIQQVVRGDSAAYFCASSPLAGASNTQYFGPGTRLTVL.

The chain joins TRBV7-6 to TRBJ2-7, with 11 bases fitting TRBD2. With V trimmed by 3 bases and J by 6 bases, 7 bases remained unmatched. The CDR3 contains 15 residues. From germline, CDR1 is SGHVS and CDR2 FNYEAQ. This chain's CDR3 is CASSLSGTSGLEQYF. In DNA, the CDR3 is TGTGCCAGCAGCTTGTCCGGGACTAGCGGCCTCGAGCAGTACTTC.

The chain joins TRBV7-3 to TRBJ2-1; 12 nucleotides match TRBD2. CDR1 SGHTA and CDR2 FQGTGA come from the germline V gene. The CDR3 covers 14 residues. V trimming: 6 bases; J trimming: 5 bases; junction bases outside the gene matches: 2. CDR3 in DNA: TGTGCCAGCAGTCGACTAGCGGGAGACAATGAGCAGTTCTTC. This gives the protein CASSRLAGDNEQFF.

This clone was seen a few times. This chain connects TRBV7-3 to TRBJ2-7; D perhaps matches TRBD1 (6 bases). The CDR3 length is 13 residues. Trimming took off 10 bases at V and 0 bases at J, with 13 bases between the two ends. Germline V gene sequence: CDR1 SGHTA, CDR2 FQGTGA. The CDR3 is CATWDTSSYEQYF. The DNA of the CDR3 is TGTGCCACCTGGGACACGAGCTCCTACGAGCAGTACTTC.

This chain uses TRBV4-2 with TRBJ2-7, with a tentative D call TRBD2 (5 bases). This CDR3 has 16 amino acids. From germline, CDR1 is LGHNA and CDR2 YNFKEQ. Trimming left V 0 bases short and J 6 bases short, with 18 bases between. The CDR3 DNA reads TGTGCCAGCAGCCAAGAACCGGCGGGTTGGAAAGGCGAGCAGTACTTC. This translates into CASSQEPAGWKGEQYF.

This clone showed up just a few times. The genes are TRBV7-2 and TRBJ1-2; possible D gene TRBD1, 6 bases. Germline V gene data show CDR1 as SGHTA and CDR2 as FQGNSA. Trimming took 3 bases from V and 8 from J, leaving 13 bases between them. This CDR3 spans 13 amino acids. Here the CDR3 reads CASSFAGARGYTF. The DNA of the CDR3 is TGTGCCAGCAGCTTTGCAGGGGCTCGGGGCTACACCTTC.

The chain joins TRBV15 to TRBJ2-1, with D perhaps matching TRBD2 (6 bases). V was cut by 1 base and J by 3 bases, with 10 bases left in between. The CDR3 sequence is 15 residues long. Per germline, CDR1 LNHNV and CDR2 YYDKDF (reference sequence). The CDR3 reads CATSRVRGNYNEQFF. CDR3 coding DNA: TGTGCCACCAGCAGAGTCCGCGGGAACTACAATGAGCAGTTCTTC.